The entry that follows covers one TCR beta chain sequence. Its antigen is unidentified. This record belongs to a study of beta chain features in type 1 diabetes. Points from the study as a whole: There was a moderate but significant shortening of TCRB CDR3s in all four CD4+ subsets of Type 1 diabetes patients. Naive, central memory and Treg TCRB repertoires seemed to resemble each other more closely in patients than they did in healthy donors.

The authors reverse transcribed all of the isolated RNA, so sequencing captured expressed TCRB transcripts. Using immunoSEQ multiplex PCR, the repertoire was profiled, and TCRdb retains in-frame clones only, with some absent. Counted here are 600,000 to 700,000 clones, over 10% occurring once; the ten biggest clones make up less than 0.025%. V lost 8 bases and J 6 bases, leaving 10 bases between the germline ends. In germline, CDR1 is SNHLY, CDR2 FYNNEI. This CDR3 comprises 12 residues. The sequencing sample was made of naive CD4+ T cells from blood. The receptor's source is a man younger than 35 with type 1 diabetes. The chain employs TRBV2 and TRBJ2-2, with D maybe TRBD1 (5 bases). The CDR3: CASQGWAGELFF. CDR3 nucleotide sequence: TGTGCCAGCCAGGGTTGGGCCGGGGAGCTGTTTTTT. The full variable domain, with the rest looked up from reference TRBV2 and TRBJ2-2, is EPEVTQTPSHQVTQMGQEVILRCVPISNHLYFYWYRQILGQKVEFLVSFYNNEISEKSEIFDDQFSVERPDGSNFTLKIRSTKLEDSAMYFCASQGWAGELFFGEGSRLTVL.